What follows are 20 T cell receptor beta chains derived from one specimen sequenced in a study of cytomegalovirus exposure and HLA in healthy donors. The PCR made use of 60 Vbeta and 13 Jbeta primers. TCRdb's table, derived via immunoSEQ multiplex PCR, lists solely in-frame clones and lacks some. The sample includes 120,000 to 150,000 clones, roughly three quarters of them seen just once. The specimen was PBMCs. The receptors were sampled from a woman in her 40s in good health and CMV-seropositive.

The genes are TRBV29-1 and TRBJ2-2; TRBD1 aligns across 7 bases. In germline, CDR1 is SQVTM, CDR2 ANQGSEA. The trim removed 5 bases at V and 3 bases at J, leaving 9 bases unmatched. The CDR3 length is 15 residues. The CDR3 nucleotides are TGCAGCGTTTCACGAGGGACAGACTACACCGGGGAGCTGTTTTTT. This encodes CSVSRGTDYTGELFF.

The V call is TRBV5-4, the J call TRBJ2-7; 11 bases fit TRBD2. Trimming removed 0 bases from V and 6 bases from J; junction bases left unmatched: 5. The CDR3 is 15 residues long. Germline CDR1 and CDR2: SGHNT and YYREEE (reference sequence). CDR3 loop: CASSLASGGPGEQYF. CDR3 coding DNA: TGTGCCAGCAGCTTGGCTAGCGGGGGGCCTGGCGAGCAGTACTTC.

The gene calls are TRBV10-3 and TRBJ2-3; TRBD2 agrees at 13 bases. J was trimmed by 0 bases and V by 7 bases; bases with no gene match: 7. The CDR3 spans 17 residues. CDR1 and CDR2 from the germline V gene are ENHRY and SYGVKD. CDR3 sequence (DNA): TGTGCCATCAAAGCGGGGACTAGCGGGGCTAGCACAGATACGCAGTATTTT. It is translated as CAIKAGTSGASTDTQYF.

The rearrangement links TRBV19 to TRBJ1-1; D might be TRBD1 (6 bases). V lost 5 bases, J lost 7 bases, and 14 bases lay in between. CDR3 length equals 13 residues. The germline gives CDR1 LNHDA, CDR2 SQIVND (reference sequence). This chain's CDR3 is CASSFGRGGEAFF. In DNA form, the CDR3 reads TGTGCCAGTAGTTTTGGAAGAGGGGGTGAAGCTTTCTTT.

This chain joins TRBV2 and TRBJ1-5; 7 nucleotides agree with TRBD1. With V trimmed by 8 bases and J by 4 bases, 11 bases remained unmatched. The CDR3 covers 15 residues. The germline CDR1 and CDR2 sequences are SNHLY and FYNNEI. CDR3: CASGILGGQNQPQHF. DNA of the CDR3: TGTGCCAGCGGTATCCTAGGGGGCCAAAATCAGCCCCAGCATTTT.

The chain carries TRBV28 and TRBJ2-2; tentative D call: TRBD2 (6 bases). This CDR3 has 13 amino acids. V lost 6 bases to trimming and J lost 7 bases, with 12 bases between them. Germline V gives CDR1 MDHEN, CDR2 SYDVKM. CDR3 sequence: CASRTSYYGELFF. The CDR3 bases are TGTGCCAGCAGGACTAGTTATTACGGGGAGCTGTTTTTT.

The V and J genes are TRBV5-1 and TRBJ2-7, with D possibly being TRBD1 (6 bases). This CDR3 comprises 15 residues. The V end was cut by 4 bases, the J end by 5 bases, with 19 bases between. Germline CDR1 reads SGHRS; CDR2 reads YFSETQ. The CDR3: CASSEASTGYHEQYF. The CDR3 DNA is TGCGCCAGCAGCGAAGCGTCGACAGGTTATCACGAGCAGTACTTC.

V is TRBV10-3 and J is TRBJ1-2; 7 bases line up with TRBD1. J was trimmed by 4 bases and V by 9 bases; bases with no gene match: 5. The CDR3 loop spans 12 amino acids. CDR1 and CDR2 from the germline V gene are ENHRY and SYGVKD. The CDR3 loop reads CAITTGAYGYTF. DNA of the CDR3: TGTGCCATTACTACAGGGGCCTATGGCTACACCTTC.

The chain carries TRBV5-5 and TRBJ1-2; 12 bases fit TRBD1. With 4 bases clipped from V and 4 bases from J, the junction kept 11 bases outside the gene matches. CDR3 length: 17 amino acids. Germline V CDR1 and CDR2: SGHKS, YYEKEE (reference sequence). The CDR3 is CASSIRDRGRVGYGYTF. The CDR3 nucleotides read TGTGCCAGCAGCATCCGGGACAGGGGGCGCGTAGGCTATGGCTACACCTTC.

The chain couples TRBV9 to TRBJ1-2, with 10 nucleotides matching TRBD1. V trimming: 4 bases; J trimming: 8 bases; junction bases outside the gene matches: 11. Per germline, CDR1 SGDLS and CDR2 YYNGEE. The length of the CDR3 is 15 residues. The CDR3 DNA sequence: TGTGCCAGCAGCCCGCCCCCGGGACAGGGGACCGGCTACACCTTC. Amino acid sequence: CASSPPPGQGTGYTF.

The V call is TRBV27, the J call TRBJ1-2; tentatively, D is TRBD1 (6 bases). Germline values: CDR1 MNHEY, CDR2 SMNVEV (reference sequence). V was cut by 3 bases and J by 5 bases, with 13 bases left in between. The CDR3 sequence is 14 residues long. CDR3 residues: CASSFDGQLYGYTF. The CDR3 DNA sequence: TGTGCCAGCAGTTTTGACGGACAGTTATATGGCTACACCTTC.

The genes are TRBV11-2 and TRBJ2-1, with D hard to call. The V end lost 4 bases, the J end lost 9 bases, and 4 bases lay between the germline ends. The germline V gene has CDR1 SGHAT and CDR2 FQNNGV. The CDR3 is 10 residues long. CDR3 region: CASSSGEQFF. The DNA of the CDR3 is TGTGCCAGCAGCTCGGGTGAGCAGTTCTTC.

This chain uses TRBV5-6 with TRBJ1-3; possible D gene TRBD1, 6 bases. Trimming stripped 4 bases from V and 4 bases from J, with 9 bases between. From germline, CDR1 is SGHDT and CDR2 YYEEEE. CDR3 length: 13 amino acids. CDR3 amino acids: CASSRGSGNTIYF. CDR3 nucleotides: TGTGCCAGCAGCAGGGGGAGCGGAAACACCATATATTTT.

The chain couples TRBV4-1 to TRBJ2-7, with a tentative D call TRBD1 (6 bases). Trimming took 1 base from V and 0 from J, leaving 13 bases between them. The germline V gene has CDR1 MGHRA and CDR2 YSYEKL. CDR3 length: 16 amino acids. Here the CDR3 reads CASSQVRGLASYEQYF. For the CDR3, the DNA is TGCGCCAGCAGCCAAGTCAGGGGTCTCGCCTCCTACGAGCAGTACTTC.

As DNA, the CDR3 is TGTGCCAGCAGTGTCCAGGGGGACCCCTACAATGAGCAGTTCTTC. It codes for CASSVQGDPYNEQFF. V is TRBV2 and J is TRBJ2-1, with 7 bases matching TRBD1. CDR1 and CDR2 (germline): SNHLY, FYNNEI. This CDR3 region has 15 residues. J was trimmed by 2 bases and V by 4 bases; bases with no gene match: 5.

Only a few counts were recorded for this clone. The genes are TRBV19 and TRBJ2-7; 7 positions agree with TRBD2. The J segment lost 2 bases and the V segment lost 1 base, leaving 2 bases of the junction unmatched. The CDR3 covers 14 residues. CDR1 LNHDA and CDR2 SQIVND come from the germline V gene (reference sequence). CDR3 nucleotides: TGTGCCAGTAGTATAGCGGGGGGTCCCTACGAGCAGTACTTC. Translated: CASSIAGGPYEQYF.

This sequence joins TRBV2 and TRBJ2-7; 7 bases are a match to TRBD2. Germline CDR1 and CDR2: SNHLY and FYNNEI. The ends lost 6 bases at V and 1 base at J; junction bases unmatched: 9. There are 15 residues in the CDR3. The DNA of the CDR3 is TGTGCCAGCAGCGGGTCGGGACTACCATCCTACGAGCAGTACTTC. It yields the protein CASSGSGLPSYEQYF.

The sample holds one count of this clone. The chain is built from TRBV19 and TRBJ1-6, with a possible D match to TRBD1 (6 bases). Germline loops: CDR1 LNHDA, CDR2 SQIVND (reference sequence). The CDR3 is 15 residues long. Trimming took 5 bases from V and 3 from J, leaving 11 bases between them. The CDR3 coding sequence is TGTGCCAGTAGTGAAGGGGGTCTCTATAATTCACCCCTCCACTTT. As protein: CASSEGGLYNSPLHF.

This clone was counted a few times. V is TRBV6-5 and J is TRBJ1-1; 8 nucleotides align to TRBD1. The V gene's germline CDR1 is MNHEY and CDR2 SVGAGI. The V gene end was trimmed by 4 bases and the J gene end by 1 base; junction bases not matched to a gene: 5. The CDR3 loop spans 15 amino acids. For the CDR3, the DNA is TGTGCCAGCAGTTCACCTACAGGGGGGAACACTGAAGCTTTCTTT. Its protein is CASSSPTGGNTEAFF.

The genes are TRBV19 and TRBJ1-1; TRBD1 is a possible D gene (6 bases). Germline assignment: CDR1 LNHDA and CDR2 SQIVND (reference sequence). The CDR3 extends over 18 amino acids. The V and J ends lost 3 bases and 4 bases respectively, with 24 bases between them. DNA of the CDR3: TGTGCCAGTAGTATCACTCACATTCCGGGGGGGGCCGGCACTGAAGCTTTCTTT. Amino acid sequence: CASSITHIPGGAGTEAFF.